This T cell receptor beta chain was identified in a study of T cell responses to AZD1222 COVID-19 vaccine. Study-level results: It was only after the peak T cell response that any repertoires were sampled. Donors were chiefly white British, with a greater number of females, and clonal diversity was perhaps underestimated. Spike-specific TCR breadth rose after two AZD1222 doses, and depth rose as well.

Using immunoSEQ multiplex PCR, the repertoire was profiled, and TCRdb retains in-frame clones only, with some absent. Of almost 80,000 clones listed, about nine tenths were seen once; the top ten hold roughly a quarter. Points on this clone: Its antigen is not known.

CDR3 length equals 14 residues. V shed 3 bases and J shed 2 bases, with 9 bases lying between them. Germline V CDR1 and CDR2: KGHDR, SFDVKD. This TCR was sampled from an adult in good health. The chain joins TRBV24-1 to TRBJ1-2; the D is unclear. Source: peripheral blood, taken on day 0 of AZD1222 vaccination. Here the CDR3 reads CATSDIGLNYGYTF. CDR3 nucleotides: TGTGCCACCAGTGATATTGGGTTAAACTATGGCTACACCTTC.